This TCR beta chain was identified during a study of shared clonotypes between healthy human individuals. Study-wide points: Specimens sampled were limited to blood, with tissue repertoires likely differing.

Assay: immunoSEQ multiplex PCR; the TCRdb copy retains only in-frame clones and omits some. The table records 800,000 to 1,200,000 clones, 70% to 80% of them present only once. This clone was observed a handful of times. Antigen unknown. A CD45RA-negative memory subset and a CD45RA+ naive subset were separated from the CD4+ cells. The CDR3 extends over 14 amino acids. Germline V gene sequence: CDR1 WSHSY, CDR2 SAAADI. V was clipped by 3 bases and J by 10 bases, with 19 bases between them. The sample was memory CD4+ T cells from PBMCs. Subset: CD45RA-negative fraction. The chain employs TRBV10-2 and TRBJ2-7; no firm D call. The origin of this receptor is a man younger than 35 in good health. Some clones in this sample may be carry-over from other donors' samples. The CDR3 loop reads CASSDQLLGGRQYF. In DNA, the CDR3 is TGCGCCAGCAGTGATCAATTATTGGGCGGTCGCCAGTACTTC.